This passage covers 32 T cell receptor beta chains from one sample sequenced in a study of blood T cell repertoires in COVID-19. This table comes from immunoSEQ multiplex PCR, and its TCRdb copy is limited to in-frame clones, with some not included. Of around 270,000 clones in the sample, about 87% were seen once. The sequencing sample was made of peripheral blood. Receptors originate from a woman aged 55 to 70 with COVID-19, enrolled during active disease.

The rearrangement joins TRBV27 to TRBJ2-1; a weak D match, TRBD2 (6 bases). This CDR3 has 15 amino acids. The germline V and J ends were trimmed by 6 bases and 6 bases, with 18 bases remaining between them. Germline V gene data show CDR1 as MNHEY and CDR2 as SMNVEV (reference sequence). The CDR3 DNA reads as TGTGCCAGCAGGCCCCGTGGGGACTTCCCCAATGAGCAGTTCTTC. It specifies CASRPRGDFPNEQFF.

This clone was found a few times. V usage is TRBV3-1 (or the pseudogene TRBV3-2) and J usage is TRBJ2-1, with 8 bases that match TRBD2. The CDR3 spans 17 residues. V lost 0 bases, J lost 7 bases, and 11 bases stayed unmatched. CDR1 is LGHDT and CDR2 is YNNKEL in the germline V gene (reference sequence). CDR3 protein: CASSQERGGLGQNEQFF. The CDR3 coding sequence is TGTGCCAGCAGCCAAGAGAGGGGGGGACTAGGTCAGAATGAGCAGTTCTTC.

V usage is TRBV29-1 and J usage is TRBJ2-7; TRBD2 aligns across 8 bases. The germline gives CDR1 SQVTM, CDR2 ANQGSEA. Trimming took 2 bases from V and 3 from J; bases not matched to a gene: 9. The CDR3 loop spans 15 amino acids. The CDR3 nucleotides read TGCAGCGTTGAACGGGGTAACGGGAGGGGCTACGAGCAGTACTTC. It encodes CSVERGNGRGYEQYF.

The rearrangement links TRBV5-8 to TRBJ2-7, with D tentatively TRBD1 (5 bases). Trimming left V 6 bases short and J 9 bases short, with 19 bases between. The CDR3 has 13 residues. Germline V gene data show CDR1 as SGHTS and CDR2 as YDEGEE. For the CDR3, the DNA is TGTGCCAGCATCATCCAGGGAACTCGCCGGCAGTACTTC. It encodes CASIIQGTRRQYF.

The chain uses TRBV27 and TRBJ2-7; TRBD1 matches at 7 bases. Germline V gene lookup returns CDR1 MNHEY and CDR2 SMNVEV (reference sequence). Trimming took 5 bases from V and 2 from J; bases not matched to a gene: 3. The CDR3 is 13 residues long. The CDR3, as DNA: TGTGCCAGCAGTAGGGGACAGCCCTACGAGCAGTACTTC. Protein product: CASSRGQPYEQYF.

V is TRBV11-2 and J is TRBJ1-1; D unresolved. The germline V gene has CDR1 SGHAT and CDR2 FQNNGV. V shed 2 bases and J shed 0 bases, with 10 bases lying between them. This CDR3 has 15 residues. DNA of the CDR3: TGTGCCAGCAGCTTATATGGGCAGATGAACACTGAAGCTTTCTTT. Its translation is CASSLYGQMNTEAFF.

The chain combines TRBV7-2 with TRBJ2-3; 9 positions agree with TRBD2. The length of the CDR3 is 14 residues. CDR1 SGHTA and CDR2 FQGNSA come from the germline V gene. The J segment lost 6 bases and the V segment lost 5 bases, leaving 6 bases of the junction unmatched. The CDR3: CASSTGTSYDTQYF. CDR3 in DNA: TGTGCCAGCAGCACGGGGACTAGCTACGATACGCAGTATTTT.

V and J are TRBV29-1 and TRBJ2-6, with 12 bases matching TRBD2. The CDR3 sequence is 15 residues long. With V trimmed by 7 bases and J by 3 bases, 4 bases remained unmatched. Germline V lookup: CDR1 SQVTM, CDR2 ANQGSEA. The CDR3 loop reads CSGLAGAGGANVLTF. The CDR3 DNA reads TGCAGCGGACTAGCGGGAGCTGGTGGGGCCAACGTCCTGACTTTC.

This clone was recorded once. This chain joins TRBV7-2 and TRBJ2-7; possibly TRBD2 for D (6 bases). Germline V CDR1 and CDR2: SGHTA, FQGNSA. The CDR3 totals 14 residues. Trimming took off 5 bases at V and 2 bases at J, with 13 bases between the two ends. The CDR3 is CASSPRGGAYEQYF. CDR3 DNA: TGTGCCAGCAGCCCCCGGGGAGGCGCCTACGAGCAGTACTTC.

The V and J genes are TRBV6-2 or TRBV6-3 and TRBJ2-2; 8 positions agree with TRBD2. Germline CDR1 reads MNHEY; CDR2 reads SVGEGT. This CDR3 has 15 amino acids. Losses at the gene ends were 2 bases for V and 7 bases for J; bases not matched to a gene: 6. CDR3 residues: CASSYPAGAGGELFF. The CDR3 nucleotides are TGTGCCAGCAGTTACCCAGCGGGAGCGGGCGGGGAGCTGTTTTTT.

The rearrangement uses TRBV4-1 and TRBJ1-2; 7 bases are a match to TRBD1. The CDR3 has 13 amino acids. The J segment lost 8 bases and the V segment lost 4 bases, leaving 7 bases of the junction unmatched. Germline assignment: CDR1 MGHRA and CDR2 YSYEKL. The CDR3 spells CASSPRQGGGYTF. In nucleotides, the CDR3 is TGCGCCAGCAGCCCACGACAGGGAGGCGGCTACACCTTC.

This rearrangement joins TRBV7-9 to TRBJ1-4; tentatively, D is TRBD1 (5 bases). The length of the CDR3 is 17 residues. CDR1 and CDR2 from the germline V gene are SEHNR and FQNEAQ (reference sequence). Trimming cost V 7 bases and J 6 bases, with 24 bases left between them. The CDR3 is CASTSPPRAGVDEKLFF. The CDR3 coding sequence is TGTGCCAGCACCTCCCCCCCGCGCGCGGGGGTCGATGAAAAACTGTTTTTT.

This chain joins TRBV19 and TRBJ2-1, with TRBD2 matching 8 bases. Germline V gene sequence: CDR1 LNHDA, CDR2 SQIVND (reference sequence). J gave up 6 bases and V 1 base, and 2 bases lay outside the gene matches. CDR3 length equals 14 residues. The CDR3 loop reads CASSIARGGNEQFF. CDR3 nucleotide sequence: TGTGCCAGTAGTATAGCCCGGGGGGGCAATGAGCAGTTCTTC. The full variable domain, in which reference TRBV19 and TRBJ2-1 provide the parts outside the CDR3, is DGGITQSPKYLFRKEGQNVTLSCEQNLNHDAMYWYRQDPGQGLRLIYYSQIVNDFQKGDIAEGYSVSREKKESFPLTVTSAQKNPTAFYLCASSIARGGNEQFFGPGTRLTVL.

J is TRBJ1-5 and V is TRBV6-6; TRBD1 agrees at 7 bases. V lost 8 bases and J lost 1; bases outside the gene matches: 11. This CDR3 spans 16 amino acids. Germline loops: CDR1 MNHNY, CDR2 SVGAGI (reference sequence). The CDR3 nucleotides read TGTGCCAGCCGCAAGGGGGCAATAACAAGCAATCAGCCCCAGCATTTT. Translating gives CASRKGAITSNQPQHF.

This clone was seen just once. CDR3 DNA sequence: TGTGCCAGCAGCTCGACAGGGGGACTTAATGAAAAACTGTTTTTT. Translation: CASSSTGGLNEKLFF. The V gene is TRBV7-6, the J gene TRBJ1-4; 9 bases fit TRBD1. Germline loops: CDR1 SGHVS, CDR2 FNYEAQ. CDR3 length: 15 amino acids. Losses at the gene ends were 4 bases for V and 4 bases for J; bases not matched to a gene: 4.

This clone was detected only once. The chain joins TRBV5-4 to TRBJ2-7; a weak D match, TRBD1 (6 bases). CDR3 length equals 14 residues. Germline-derived CDR1 and CDR2 are SGHNT and YYREEE (reference sequence). V gave up 2 bases and J gave up 4 bases, with 13 bases separating them. CDR3 residues: CASSFPGALYEQYF. CDR3 DNA sequence: TGTGCCAGCAGCTTCCCAGGGGCTTTGTACGAGCAGTACTTC.

This clone was detected only a few times. This chain links TRBV29-1 with TRBJ2-7; TRBD2 is a possible D gene (5 bases). In germline, CDR1 is SQVTM, CDR2 ANQGSEA. Between the trimmed V and J ends, which lost 2 bases and 5 bases, there was a span of 10 bases. CDR3 length equals 12 residues. The CDR3 spells CSVEREGHEQYF. CDR3 in DNA: TGCAGCGTTGAACGTGAGGGCCACGAGCAGTACTTC.

The chain has TRBV7-3 and TRBJ2-3; the D gene is possibly TRBD2 (5 bases). CDR3 length: 13 residues. In germline, CDR1 is SGHTA, CDR2 FQGTGA. V was pared by 3 bases and J by 1 base, with 5 bases between. The CDR3 region has the DNA TGTGCCAGCAGCTTCGGGGGCACAGATACGCAGTATTTT. Its protein product is CASSFGGTDTQYF.

V is TRBV28 and J is TRBJ1-1; D gene unclear. The germline V and J ends were trimmed by 5 bases and 5 bases, with 21 bases remaining between them. The V gene's germline CDR1 is MDHEN and CDR2 SYDVKM. This CDR3 contains 16 residues. CDR3 DNA: TGTGCCAGCAGTATAAAAGTGGGCGGGGTGTGGACTGAAGCTTTCTTT. It specifies CASSIKVGGVWTEAFF.

V is TRBV6-5 and J is TRBJ2-3, with 8 bases identical to TRBD2. The CDR3 has 15 residues. Germline loops: CDR1 MNHEY, CDR2 SVGAGI. Trimming cost V 2 bases and J 2 bases; bases outside gene matches: 3. CDR3 region: CASSYRGGPTDTQYF. In DNA, the CDR3 is TGTGCCAGCAGTTACCGGGGGGGCCCCACAGATACGCAGTATTTT.

This chain links TRBV18 with TRBJ2-1; 8 nucleotides line up with TRBD2. Germline V gives CDR1 KGHSH, CDR2 LQKENI. J lost 0 bases, V lost 5 bases, and 6 bases had no gene match. This CDR3 has 16 amino acids. The CDR3 is CASSTLAGPSYNEQFF. The CDR3 DNA follows: TGTGCCAGCTCAACCCTAGCGGGCCCCTCCTACAATGAGCAGTTCTTC.

V is TRBV3-1 (or the pseudogene TRBV3-2) and J is TRBJ1-3; D is perhaps TRBD1 (6 bases). Germline assignment: CDR1 LGHDT and CDR2 YNNKEL (reference sequence). This CDR3 contains 15 residues. With 2 bases removed from V and 0 bases from J, the gap between germline ends came to 8 bases. CDR3 amino acids: CASSQQGFSGNTIYF. CDR3 nucleotides: TGTGCCAGCAGCCAACAGGGGTTCTCTGGAAACACCATATATTTT.

The V call is TRBV7-6, the J call TRBJ2-5; tentatively, D is TRBD2 (6 bases). Germline CDR1 SGHVS, CDR2 FNYEAQ. The CDR3 covers 16 residues. Trimming cost V 1 base and J 1 base, with 13 bases left between them. The chain's CDR3 is CASSLVPEGRQETQYF. In nucleotides, the CDR3 is TGTGCCAGCAGCTTAGTTCCGGAGGGCCGCCAAGAGACCCAGTACTTC. The full variable domain, in which reference TRBV7-6 and TRBJ2-5 provide the parts outside the CDR3, is GAGVSQSPRYKVTKRGQDVALRCDPISGHVSLYWYRQALGQGPEFLTYFNYEAQQDKSGLPNDRFSAERPEGSISTLTIQRTEQRDSAMYRCASSLVPEGRQETQYFGPGTRLLVL.

The sample holds a few counts of this clone. The rearrangement joins TRBV27 to TRBJ2-7; 11 nucleotides agree with TRBD2. This CDR3 region has 15 residues. V was clipped by 2 bases and J by 5 bases; unmatched bases: 5. The germline V gene encodes CDR1 MNHEY and CDR2 SMNVEV (reference sequence). The CDR3 DNA sequence: TGTGCCAGCAGTTTAATAGCGGGAGGGATTAACGAGCAGTACTTC. This encodes CASSLIAGGINEQYF.

The gene calls are TRBV5-4 and TRBJ2-7; D is perhaps TRBD2 (5 bases). The CDR3 covers 13 residues. Trimming took 2 bases from V and 7 from J, leaving 13 bases between them. CDR1 and CDR2 (germline): SGHNT, YYREEE (reference sequence). Written as DNA, the CDR3 is TGTGCCAGCAGCTTAGCACAAACGGGGGAGCAGTACTTC. Residues: CASSLAQTGEQYF.

This chain links TRBV9 with TRBJ1-6; D gene unclear. This CDR3 is 14 amino acids long. Trimming took 0 bases from V and 5 from J, leaving 6 bases between them. The germline gives CDR1 SGDLS, CDR2 YYNGEE. CDR3 protein: CASSVGQDNSPLHF. The CDR3, as DNA: TGTGCCAGCAGCGTAGGGCAGGATAATTCACCCCTCCACTTT.

CDR3 in amino acids: CASSVAPQGTHEQYF. The CDR3 DNA follows: TGTGCCAGCAGCGTAGCTCCCCAGGGGACCCACGAGCAGTACTTC. V is TRBV9 and J is TRBJ2-7, with D tentatively TRBD1 (6 bases). The CDR3 extends over 15 amino acids. Between the trimmed V and J ends, which lost 0 bases and 5 bases, there was a span of 15 bases. Germline V lookup: CDR1 SGDLS, CDR2 YYNGEE.

The rearrangement joins TRBV5-1 to TRBJ2-5, with D unresolved. V was clipped by 4 bases and J by 5 bases, with 15 bases between them. The germline V gene encodes CDR1 SGHRS and CDR2 YFSETQ. This CDR3 contains 14 residues. For the CDR3, the DNA is TGCGCCAGCAGCCCCCCCGAGTGGAGTGAGACCCAGTACTTC. Its protein is CASSPPEWSETQYF.

The rearrangement uses TRBV2 and TRBJ1-1, with D possibly matching TRBD1 (6 bases). The CDR3 sequence is 13 residues long. V lost 7 bases to trimming and J lost 0 bases, with 9 bases between them. The germline gives CDR1 SNHLY, CDR2 FYNNEI. CDR3 sequence: CASIDRLNTEAFF. The CDR3, as DNA: TGTGCCAGCATTGACAGGTTGAACACTGAAGCTTTCTTT. The full variable domain, with the rest looked up from reference TRBV2 and TRBJ1-1, is EPEVTQTPSHQVTQMGQEVILRCVPISNHLYFYWYRQILGQKVEFLVSFYNNEISEKSEIFDDQFSVERPDGSNFTLKIRSTKLEDSAMYFCASIDRLNTEAFFGQGTRLTVV.

This clone has only one observation. The CDR3 DNA follows: TGTGCCAGCAGTGCCGAGCCGGATCAGCCCCAGCATTTT. Translating gives CASSAEPDQPQHF. J is TRBJ1-5 and V is TRBV2; no clear D. This CDR3 spans 13 amino acids. The germline V gene encodes CDR1 SNHLY and CDR2 FYNNEI. Trimming took 4 bases from V and 5 from J, leaving 9 bases between them.

This chain connects TRBV7-9 to TRBJ1-1, with 8 bases lining up with TRBD1. Trimming at V came to 2 bases and at J to 1 base, leaving 3 bases not matched to a gene. This CDR3 has 15 residues. Germline-derived CDR1 and CDR2 are SEHNR and FQNEAQ (reference sequence). The DNA of the CDR3 is TGTGCCAGCAGCTTACCGACAGGGGAGAACACTGAAGCTTTCTTT. This gives the protein CASSLPTGENTEAFF.

The V and J genes are TRBV18 and TRBJ1-6; 9 nucleotides line up with TRBD1. V shed 3 bases and J 8 bases; nucleotides not matched to a gene: 2. Germline V gene sequence: CDR1 KGHSH, CDR2 LQKENI. The CDR3 runs to 14 residues. DNA of the CDR3: TGTGCCAGCTCACCTCGACAGGGGGATTCACCCCTCCACTTT. Protein: CASSPRQGDSPLHF.